Following are 32 T cell receptor beta chains from one sample sequenced in a study of OX40 agonist ivuxolimab in advanced cancers. The library relied on the immunoSEQ multiplex PCR assay. What TCRdb holds here is the immuneACCESS table cut down to in-frame rearrangements. Part of the clones is not present; checked against another copy, under half of the missing clones reflect an unresolved V gene, and the others are unexplained. This sample lists about 53,000 clones; over 75% were detected once. Clones ranked in the top ten supply about 11% of the sample. The sample in question was CD4+ or CD8+ T cells sorted from blood, obtained in a trial of the OX40 agonist ivuxolimab. These TCRs come from an adult with an advanced solid tumor such as melanoma, head and neck, liver or kidney cancer.

CDR3 loop: CASRRGQGIHTGELFF. The CDR3 nucleotides are TGTGCCAGCAGACGAGGACAGGGGATTCACACCGGGGAGCTGTTTTTT. V is TRBV2 and J is TRBJ2-2, with 9 bases that match TRBD1. This CDR3 region has 16 residues. Trimming cost V 6 bases and J 3 bases; bases outside gene matches: 8. Germline values: CDR1 SNHLY, CDR2 FYNNEI.

V is TRBV9 and J is TRBJ1-6; 9 bases line up with TRBD1. CDR1 and CDR2 (germline): SGDLS, YYNGEE. J lost 4 bases, V lost 3 bases, and 2 bases had no gene match. The CDR3 covers 15 residues. The CDR3 is CASSEGQGYNSPLHF. The CDR3 region has the DNA TGTGCCAGCAGCGAGGGACAGGGTTATAATTCACCCCTCCACTTT.

This chain joins TRBV4-2 and TRBJ2-1; 10 bases agree with TRBD2. V shed 0 bases and J 3 bases; nucleotides not matched to a gene: 2. This CDR3 comprises 16 residues. The germline gives CDR1 LGHNA, CDR2 YNFKEQ. Written as DNA, the CDR3 is TGTGCCAGCAGCCAAGAAGCTAGCGGGGGCTACAATGAGCAGTTCTTC. Translating gives CASSQEASGGYNEQFF.

This chain links TRBV6-1 with TRBJ1-5, with 7 positions matching TRBD1. CDR1 is MNHNS and CDR2 is SASEGT in the germline V gene. With 5 bases clipped from V and 0 bases from J, the junction kept 4 bases outside the gene matches. The CDR3 loop spans 15 amino acids. The CDR3, as DNA: TGTGCCAGCAGTCCCGGGACAGATAGCAATCAGCCCCAGCATTTT. As protein: CASSPGTDSNQPQHF.

About this clone itself: The junction departs from germline at one end; a sequencing error may be responsible. The chain uses TRBV6-1 and TRBJ1-5; TRBD1 agrees at 7 bases. From germline, CDR1 is MNHNS and CDR2 SASEGT. The CDR3 is 17 amino acids. The CDR3 is CASSEGTRGNSNQPQHF. CDR3 DNA sequence: TGTGCCAGCAGCGAAGGTACCAGGGGGAATAGCAATCAGCCCCAGCATTTT.

The J gene is TRBJ1-1, the V gene TRBV7-2; no reliable D call. Germline values: CDR1 SGHTA, CDR2 FQGNSA. This CDR3 has 14 residues. V lost 2 bases, J lost 3 bases, and 10 bases lay in between. In DNA, the CDR3 is TGTGCCAGCAGCTTATTGCCTGAGGACACTGAAGCTTTCTTT. Protein sequence: CASSLLPEDTEAFF. The complete variable domain, with remaining parts taken from reference TRBV7-2 and TRBJ1-1, reads GAGVSQSPSNKVTEKGKDVELRCDPISGHTALYWYRQSLGQGLEFLIYFQGNSAPDKSGLPSDRFSAERTGGSVSTLTIQRTQQEDSAVYLCASSLLPEDTEAFFGQGTRLTVV.

This chain links TRBV19 with TRBJ1-2, with TRBD1 matching 11 bases. V gave up 10 bases and J gave up 4 bases; unmatched junction bases: 11. The CDR3 extends over 15 amino acids. Germline values: CDR1 LNHDA, CDR2 SQIVND (reference sequence). The CDR3 loop is CATTDRGQRIYGYTF. CDR3 DNA: TGTGCCACCACGGACAGGGGGCAACGTATCTATGGCTACACCTTC.

The chain links TRBV19 to TRBJ1-1, with D possibly TRBD1 on 5 matching bases. There are 14 residues in the CDR3. Trimming removed 5 bases from V and 4 bases from J, with 14 bases in between. Germline lookup yields CDR1 LNHDA and CDR2 SQIVND (reference sequence). CDR3 protein: CASSGGHQGTEAFF. The CDR3 region has the DNA TGTGCCAGTAGTGGAGGGCACCAGGGCACTGAAGCTTTCTTT. The full variable domain, with the rest looked up from reference TRBV19 and TRBJ1-1, is DGGITQSPKYLFRKEGQNVTLSCEQNLNHDAMYWYRQDPGQGLRLIYYSQIVNDFQKGDIAEGYSVSREKKESFPLTVTSAQKNPTAFYLCASSGGHQGTEAFFGQGTRLTVV.

V gene TRBV4-1 combines with J gene TRBJ2-5, with D maybe TRBD2 (7 bases). Trimming took 4 bases from V and 1 from J, leaving 19 bases between them. Looked up from germline, CDR1 is MGHRA and CDR2 is YSYEKL. This CDR3 is built from 17 residues. CDR3 sequence (DNA): TGCGCCAGCAGCCTCAGCGCGGGTGGGGGGGCCCAAGAGACCCAGTACTTC. Translated, it gives CASSLSAGGGAQETQYF.

This chain connects TRBV6-1 to TRBJ1-5; D not certain. Between the trimmed V and J ends, which lost 3 bases and 4 bases, there was a span of 4 bases. This CDR3 comprises 12 residues. From germline, CDR1 is MNHNS and CDR2 SASEGT. The DNA for the CDR3 is TGTGCCAGCAGTGAGGGTAATCAGCCCCAGCATTTT. Protein sequence: CASSEGNQPQHF.

This clone has a single count. This sequence joins TRBV30 and TRBJ1-3; the match to TRBD1 covers 8 bases. This CDR3 is 15 amino acids long. The V gene's germline CDR1 is GTSNPN and CDR2 SVGIG (reference sequence). J lost 1 base, V lost 3 bases, and 5 bases had no gene match. The CDR3 nucleotides are TGTGCCTGGAGCCGGGACAGGTTTTCTGGAAACACCATATATTTT. Translating it yields CAWSRDRFSGNTIYF.

This clone was observed once. V and J are TRBV2 and TRBJ2-2; 8 bases are shared with TRBD1. Losses at the gene ends were 6 bases for V and 4 bases for J; bases not matched to a gene: 10. In germline, CDR1 is SNHLY, CDR2 FYNNEI. The CDR3 is 16 residues long. Here the CDR3 reads CASSLQGQAITGELFF. DNA for the CDR3: TGTGCCAGCAGCCTCCAGGGACAGGCGATCACCGGGGAGCTGTTTTTT.

The gene calls are TRBV15 and TRBJ2-2; D uncertain. The ends were cut back, 5 bases at V and 0 bases at J, with 13 bases in the middle. This CDR3 has 16 amino acids. The V gene's germline CDR1 is LNHNV and CDR2 YYDKDF (reference sequence). DNA for the CDR3: TGTGCCACCAGCCAAACACCCGAAGCGAACACCGGGGAGCTGTTTTTT. Amino acid sequence: CATSQTPEANTGELFF.

V is TRBV10-3 and J is TRBJ1-2; D might be TRBD1 (6 bases). The CDR3 has 14 residues. Trimming took off 10 bases at V and 4 bases at J, with 19 bases between the two ends. Germline V gene data show CDR1 as ENHRY and CDR2 as SYGVKD. CDR3 residues: CATNAEQGSYGYTF. DNA of the CDR3: TGTGCCACAAACGCCGAACAGGGAAGCTATGGCTACACCTTC.

The chain employs TRBV10-3 and TRBJ2-5; D remains unclear. Trimming pared 0 bases from V and 8 bases from J, leaving 4 bases between. The germline gives CDR1 ENHRY, CDR2 SYGVKD. The CDR3 length is 11 residues. This CDR3 is CAISESTTQYF. DNA for the CDR3: TGTGCCATCAGTGAGTCGACTACCCAGTACTTC.

This chain uses TRBV21-1 with TRBJ2-2; TRBD1 is taken as the D call from the table, unchecked against the DNA. TRBV21-1 counts as a pseudogene. The CDR3 sequence is 17 residues long. The CDR3 spells CASSPWGWDTNTGELFF. Here the CDR3 DNA reads TGTGCCAGCAGCCCCTGGGGTTGGGACACGAACACCGGGGAGCTGTTTTTT.

The chain recombines TRBV28 with TRBJ1-2; weak D call: TRBD1 (6 bases). Deletions cut 5 bases from V and 4 bases from J, with 14 bases between. This CDR3 is built from 14 residues. The germline CDR1 and CDR2 sequences are MDHEN and SYDVKM. Written as DNA, the CDR3 is TGTGCCAGCAGTCCGGCGGGACACATCTATGGCTACACCTTC. This codes for CASSPAGHIYGYTF.

The rearrangement uses TRBV30 and TRBJ2-2; 8 bases agree with TRBD1. V lost 0 bases and J lost 9; bases outside the gene matches: 3. The germline V gene encodes CDR1 GTSNPN and CDR2 SVGIG (reference sequence). This CDR3 region has 13 residues. This CDR3 reads CAWSVQGGRELFF. Written as DNA, the CDR3 is TGTGCCTGGAGTGTACAGGGGGGCCGGGAGCTGTTTTTT. Full variable domain (rest looked up from reference TRBV30 and TRBJ2-2): SQTIHQWPATLVQPVGSPLSLECTVEGTSNPNLYWYRQAAGRGLQLLFYSVGIGQISSEVPQNLSASRPQDRQFILSSKKLLLSDSGFYLCAWSVQGGRELFFGEGSRLTVL.

This clone showed up just once. V gene TRBV10-3 combines with J gene TRBJ2-6; possible D gene TRBD1, 5 bases. The V end was cut by 4 bases, the J end by 2 bases, with 12 bases between. CDR3 length: 16 amino acids. The germline V gene has CDR1 ENHRY and CDR2 SYGVKD. The chain's CDR3 is CAISAQGETGANVLTF. For the CDR3, the DNA is TGTGCCATCAGTGCCCAGGGCGAAACTGGGGCCAACGTCCTGACTTTC.

V gene TRBV4-2 combines with J gene TRBJ2-3; TRBD1 matches 7 bases. The germline V gene encodes CDR1 LGHNA and CDR2 YNFKEQ. CDR3 length: 16 amino acids. The V gene end was trimmed by 4 bases and the J gene end by 2 bases; junction bases not matched to a gene: 9. CDR3 sequence: CASSPSGQIYTDTQYF. The CDR3, as DNA: TGTGCCAGCAGCCCTTCGGGACAGATTTACACAGATACGCAGTATTTT.

This chain joins TRBV28 and TRBJ2-7; D possibly corresponds to TRBD1 (5 bases). V lost 2 bases, J lost 2 bases, and 13 bases lay in between. The CDR3 is made up of 15 amino acids. Germline V CDR1 and CDR2: MDHEN, SYDVKM. The CDR3 DNA sequence: TGTGCCAGCAGTTTAGGTGGGCCAGGGACCTACGAGCAGTACTTC. Translating it yields CASSLGGPGTYEQYF.

This chain connects TRBV12-1 to TRBJ1-5; the table's D call TRBD1 went unverified against the DNA. TRBV12-1 is termed a pseudogene. The CDR3 totals 16 residues. The CDR3 coding sequence is TGTGCCAGCAGCCTCTCACAGGGGAAAAGCAATCAGCCCCAGCATTTT. It yields the protein CASSLSQGKSNQPQHF.

A word on this clone: Sequence at one end of the junction differs from germline and may be a read error. The rearrangement uses TRBV28 and TRBJ1-5, with D maybe TRBD1 (5 bases). Germline V CDR1 and CDR2: MDHEN, SYDVKM. The CDR3 has 15 residues. CDR3 DNA: TGTGCCGGCAGTTTAAAGGGGCGAAGCAATCAGCCCCAGCATTTT. Protein sequence: CAGSLKGRSNQPQHF. Full variable domain (outside the CDR3, taken from reference TRBV28 and TRBJ1-5): DVKVTQSSRYLVKRTGEKVFLECVQDMDHENMFWYRQDPGLGLRLIYFSYDVKMKEKGDIPEGYSVSREKKERFSLILESASTNQTSMYLCAGSLKGRSNQPQHFGDGTRLSIL.

This clone has a single count. The chain recombines TRBV6-5 with TRBJ1-2; D is undetermined. The germline V gene has CDR1 MNHEY and CDR2 SVGAGI. This CDR3 is 14 amino acids long. Trimming pared 0 bases from V and 0 bases from J, leaving 5 bases between. This CDR3 reads CASSYSRTNYGYTF. Here the CDR3 DNA reads TGTGCCAGCAGTTACTCGCGGACTAACTATGGCTACACCTTC.

The chain carries TRBV9 and TRBJ2-2, with D unresolved. Between the trimmed V and J ends, which lost 4 bases and 5 bases, there was a span of 12 bases. The CDR3 extends over 14 amino acids. Germline loops: CDR1 SGDLS, CDR2 YYNGEE. CDR3: CASSPGPATGELFF. In DNA form, the CDR3 reads TGTGCCAGCAGCCCAGGACCTGCTACCGGGGAGCTGTTTTTT.

This clone appeared once. The same CDR3 also results from other DNA sequences found in this sample. V is TRBV27 and J is TRBJ1-5; tentative D call: TRBD1 (6 bases). This CDR3 has 14 amino acids. V gave up 3 bases and J gave up 2 bases, with 8 bases separating them. Per the germline V gene, CDR1 is MNHEY and CDR2 is SMNVEV (reference sequence). The CDR3: CASSFRQGNQPQHF. CDR3 sequence (DNA): TGTGCCAGCAGTTTCCGACAGGGCAATCAGCCCCAGCATTTT.

Here the CDR3 reads CSTDGAKGAGNEQFF. Written as DNA, the CDR3 is TGCAGTACCGACGGCGCGAAGGGGGCAGGGAATGAGCAGTTCTTC. V is TRBV29-1 and J is TRBJ2-1; 7 bases align to TRBD1. Germline CDR1 is SQVTM and CDR2 is ANQGSEA. CDR3 length: 15 amino acids.

The chain recombines TRBV4-2 with TRBJ1-2, with a tentative D call TRBD1 (5 bases). The CDR3 contains 15 residues. V lost 0 bases and J lost 5, with 13 bases in between. Germline CDR1 LGHNA, CDR2 YNFKEQ. The CDR3 nucleotides are TGTGCCAGCAGCCAAGATTTCAGGGCAGCTTATGGCTACACCTTC. Translating it yields CASSQDFRAAYGYTF.

The V and J genes are TRBV6-6 and TRBJ2-7; 11 bases are a match to TRBD1. V dropped 6 bases and J dropped 5; count of bases not matched to a gene: 3. This CDR3 is built from 13 residues. The germline CDR1 and CDR2 sequences are MNHNY and SVGAGI (reference sequence). The chain's CDR3 is CASRGQGGNEQYF. DNA for the CDR3: TGTGCCAGCAGGGGACAGGGGGGCAACGAGCAGTACTTC.

The CDR3 nucleotides read TGTGCCAGCAGCTTAAATAGGGTCGGGAGCTCCTACGAGCAGTACTTC. Translation: CASSLNRVGSSYEQYF. The rearrangement links TRBV7-3 to TRBJ2-7; D possibly corresponds to TRBD2 (6 bases). Between the trimmed V and J ends, which lost 1 base and 0 bases, there was a span of 13 bases. This CDR3 is built from 16 residues. Germline V CDR1 and CDR2: SGHTA, FQGTGA.

This chain connects TRBV7-2 to TRBJ1-2; D may be TRBD1 (5 bases). Per germline, CDR1 SGHTA and CDR2 FQGNSA. There are 15 residues in the CDR3. Trimming took 0 bases from V and 7 from J, leaving 15 bases between them. The CDR3: CASSLARGTGSGYTF. CDR3 coding DNA: TGTGCCAGCAGCTTAGCGCGCGGGACGGGATCTGGCTACACCTTC.

CDR3 sequence reads: CASSPSGRISYEQYF. Here the CDR3 DNA reads TGTGCCAGCAGCCCCAGCGGGAGGATCTCCTACGAGCAGTACTTC. V is TRBV6-1 and J is TRBJ2-7; 9 nucleotides line up with TRBD2. V lost 6 bases to trimming and J lost 0 bases; unmatched junction nucleotides: 6. CDR3 length: 15 residues. CDR1 is MNHNS, CDR2 SASEGT, per germline.